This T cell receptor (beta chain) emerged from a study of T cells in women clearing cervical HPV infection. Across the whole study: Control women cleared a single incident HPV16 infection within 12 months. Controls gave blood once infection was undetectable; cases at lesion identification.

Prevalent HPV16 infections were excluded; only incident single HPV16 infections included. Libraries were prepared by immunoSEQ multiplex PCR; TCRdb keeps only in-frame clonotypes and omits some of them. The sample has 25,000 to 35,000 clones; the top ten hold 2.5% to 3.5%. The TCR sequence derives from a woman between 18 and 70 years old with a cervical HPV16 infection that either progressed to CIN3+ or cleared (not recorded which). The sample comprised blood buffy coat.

Incomplete CDR3 DNA: TGTGCCAGTAGTATACAGGGGGTGAAGGAGACC. The encoded protein is CASSIQGVKET. The complete CDR3 reads CASSIQGVKETQYF. This sequence joins TRBV19 and TRBJ2-5, with 7 bases fitting TRBD1. With the read ending 3 residues before the CDR3 end, the germline J gene is used to fill in that end. The CDR3 extends over 14 amino acids. From germline, CDR1 is LNHDA and CDR2 SQIVND (reference sequence). Germline trimming cut 2 bases from V and 5 bases from J; bases unmatched to any gene: 5.